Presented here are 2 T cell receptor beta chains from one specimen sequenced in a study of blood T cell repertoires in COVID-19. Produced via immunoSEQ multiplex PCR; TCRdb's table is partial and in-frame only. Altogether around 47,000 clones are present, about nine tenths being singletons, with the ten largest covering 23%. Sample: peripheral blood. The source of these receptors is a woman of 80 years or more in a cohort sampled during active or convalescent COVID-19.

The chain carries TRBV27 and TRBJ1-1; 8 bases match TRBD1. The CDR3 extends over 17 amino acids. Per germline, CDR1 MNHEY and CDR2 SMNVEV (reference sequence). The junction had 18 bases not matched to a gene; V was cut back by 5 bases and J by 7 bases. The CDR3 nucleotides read TGTGCCAGCAGTCGCTTTAATGGCGGCAGGGGGCTTGATGAAGCTTTCTTT. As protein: CASSRFNGGRGLDEAFF.

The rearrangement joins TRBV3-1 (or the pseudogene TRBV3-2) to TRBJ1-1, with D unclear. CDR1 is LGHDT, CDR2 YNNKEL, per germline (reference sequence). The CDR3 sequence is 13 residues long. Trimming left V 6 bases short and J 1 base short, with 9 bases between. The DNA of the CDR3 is TGTGCCAGCAGTCCAACAGCGAACACTGAAGCTTTCTTT. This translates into CASSPTANTEAFF.